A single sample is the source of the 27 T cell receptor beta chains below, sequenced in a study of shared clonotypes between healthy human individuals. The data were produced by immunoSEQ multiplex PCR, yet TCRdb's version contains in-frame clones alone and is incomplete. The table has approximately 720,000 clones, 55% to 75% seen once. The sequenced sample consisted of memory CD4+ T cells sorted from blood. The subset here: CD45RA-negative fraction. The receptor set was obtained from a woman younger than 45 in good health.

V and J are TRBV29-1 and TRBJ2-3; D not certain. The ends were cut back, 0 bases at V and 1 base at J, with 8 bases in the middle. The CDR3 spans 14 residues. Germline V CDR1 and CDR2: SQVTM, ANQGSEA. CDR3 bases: TGCAGCGTTGAAGATCGCCAGCGCACAGATACGCAGTATTTT. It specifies CSVEDRQRTDTQYF.

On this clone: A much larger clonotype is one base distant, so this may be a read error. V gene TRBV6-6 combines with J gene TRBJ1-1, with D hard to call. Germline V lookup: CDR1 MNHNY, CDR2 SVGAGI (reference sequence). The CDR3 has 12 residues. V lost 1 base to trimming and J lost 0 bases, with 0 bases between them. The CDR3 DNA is TGTGCCAGCAGTTACTTGAACACTGAAGCTTTCTTT. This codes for CASSYLNTEAFF.

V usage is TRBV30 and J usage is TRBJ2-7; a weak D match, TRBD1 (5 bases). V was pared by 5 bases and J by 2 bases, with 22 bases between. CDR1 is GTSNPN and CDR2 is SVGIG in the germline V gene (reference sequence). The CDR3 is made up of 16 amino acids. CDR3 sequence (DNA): TGTGCCTGGGAGTGGGGCTGCTTATCCCCCGCCTACGAGCAGTACTTC. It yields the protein CAWEWGCLSPAYEQYF.

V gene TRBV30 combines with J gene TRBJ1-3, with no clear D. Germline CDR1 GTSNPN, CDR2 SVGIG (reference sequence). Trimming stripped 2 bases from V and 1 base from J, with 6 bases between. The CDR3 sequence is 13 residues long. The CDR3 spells CAWSQVSGNTIYF. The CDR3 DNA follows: TGTGCCTGGAGTCAAGTTTCTGGAAACACCATATATTTT.

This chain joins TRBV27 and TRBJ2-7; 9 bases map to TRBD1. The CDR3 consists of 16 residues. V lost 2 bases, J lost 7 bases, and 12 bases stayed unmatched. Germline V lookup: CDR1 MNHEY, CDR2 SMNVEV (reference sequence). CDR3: CASSLRTGQGKGEQYF. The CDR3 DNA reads TGTGCCAGCAGTTTAAGGACAGGACAGGGGAAAGGTGAGCAGTACTTC.

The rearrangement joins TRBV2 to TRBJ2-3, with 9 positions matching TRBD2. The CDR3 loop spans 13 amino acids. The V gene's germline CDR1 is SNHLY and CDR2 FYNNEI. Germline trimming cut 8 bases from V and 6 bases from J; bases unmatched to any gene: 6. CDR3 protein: CASGGGRADTQYF. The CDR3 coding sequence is TGTGCCAGCGGTGGCGGGAGGGCCGATACGCAGTATTTT.

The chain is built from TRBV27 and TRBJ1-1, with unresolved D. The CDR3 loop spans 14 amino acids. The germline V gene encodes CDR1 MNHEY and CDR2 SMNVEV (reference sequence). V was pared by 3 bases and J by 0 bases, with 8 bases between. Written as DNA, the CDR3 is TGTGCCAGCAGTTTTAGCAGAATGAACACTGAAGCTTTCTTT. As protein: CASSFSRMNTEAFF.

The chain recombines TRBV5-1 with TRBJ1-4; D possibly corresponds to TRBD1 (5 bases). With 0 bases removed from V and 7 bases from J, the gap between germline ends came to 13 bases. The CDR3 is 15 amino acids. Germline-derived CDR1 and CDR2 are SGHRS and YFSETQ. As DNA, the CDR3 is TGCGCCAGCAGCTTGGCAGGGCTAGGTATTGAAAAACTGTTTTTT. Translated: CASSLAGLGIEKLFF. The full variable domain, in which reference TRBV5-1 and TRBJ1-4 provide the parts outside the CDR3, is KAGVTQTPRYLIKTRGQQVTLSCSPISGHRSVSWYQQTPGQGLQFLFEYFSETQRNKGNFPGRFSGRQFSNSRSEMNVSTLELGDSALYLCASSLAGLGIEKLFFGSGTQLSVL.

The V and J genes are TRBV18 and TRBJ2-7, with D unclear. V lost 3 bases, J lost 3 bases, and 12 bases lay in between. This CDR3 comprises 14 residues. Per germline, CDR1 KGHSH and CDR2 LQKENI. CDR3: CASSPSQRGYEQYF. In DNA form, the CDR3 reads TGTGCCAGCTCACCGTCGCAGCGCGGCTACGAGCAGTACTTC.

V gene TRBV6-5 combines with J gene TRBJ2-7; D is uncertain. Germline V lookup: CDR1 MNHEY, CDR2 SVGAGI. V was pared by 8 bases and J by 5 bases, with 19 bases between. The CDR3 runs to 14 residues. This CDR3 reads CASGLSWISDEQYF. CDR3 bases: TGTGCCAGCGGATTGTCCTGGATCAGCGACGAGCAGTACTTC.

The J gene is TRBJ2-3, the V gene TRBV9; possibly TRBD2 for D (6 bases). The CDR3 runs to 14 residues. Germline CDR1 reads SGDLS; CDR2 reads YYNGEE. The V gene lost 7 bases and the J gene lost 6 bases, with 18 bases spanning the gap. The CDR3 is CASALSGSGDTQYF. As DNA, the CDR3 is TGTGCCAGCGCTCTTAGCGGATCCGGGGATACGCAGTATTTT.

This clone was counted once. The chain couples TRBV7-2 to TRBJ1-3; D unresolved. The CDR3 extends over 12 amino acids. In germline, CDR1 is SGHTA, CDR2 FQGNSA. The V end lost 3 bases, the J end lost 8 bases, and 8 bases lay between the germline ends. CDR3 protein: CASSLSDHTIYF. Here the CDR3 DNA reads TGTGCCAGCAGCTTGAGTGACCACACCATATATTTT.

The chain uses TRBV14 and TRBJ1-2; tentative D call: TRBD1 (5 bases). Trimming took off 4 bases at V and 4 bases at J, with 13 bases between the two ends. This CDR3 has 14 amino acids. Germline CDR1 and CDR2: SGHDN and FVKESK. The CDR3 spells CASSLQGRSYGYTF. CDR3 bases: TGTGCCAGCAGCCTTCAGGGACGGTCCTATGGCTACACCTTC.

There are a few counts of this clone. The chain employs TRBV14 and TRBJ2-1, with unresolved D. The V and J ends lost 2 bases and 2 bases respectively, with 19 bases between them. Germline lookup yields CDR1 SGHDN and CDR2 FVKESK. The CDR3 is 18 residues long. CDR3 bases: TGTGCCAGCAGCCAAACCTTCGGCCCCCGGGCCCCCTACAATGAGCAGTTCTTC. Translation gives CASSQTFGPRAPYNEQFF. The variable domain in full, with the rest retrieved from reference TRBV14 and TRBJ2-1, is EAGVTQFPSHSVIEKGQTVTLRCDPISGHDNLYWYRRVMGKEIKFLLHFVKESKQDESGMPNNRFLAERTGGTYSTLKVQPAELEDSGVYFCASSQTFGPRAPYNEQFFGPGTRLTVL.

In nucleotides, the CDR3 is TGTGCCAGCTCAACACGGACAGGGACCTACGAGCAGTACTTC. It encodes CASSTRTGTYEQYF. The rearrangement links TRBV18 to TRBJ2-7, with 8 bases aligning to TRBD1. Germline-derived CDR1 and CDR2 are KGHSH and LQKENI. V shed 5 bases, J shed 2 bases, and the junction held 5 bases outside the gene matches. The CDR3 has 14 residues.

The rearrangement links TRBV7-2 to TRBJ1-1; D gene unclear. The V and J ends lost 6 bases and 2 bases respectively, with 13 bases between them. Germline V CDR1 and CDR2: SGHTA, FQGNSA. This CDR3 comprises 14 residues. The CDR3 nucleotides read TGTGCCAGCAGTCGGGGAGGCGGAAACACTGAAGCTTTCTTT. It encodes CASSRGGGNTEAFF.

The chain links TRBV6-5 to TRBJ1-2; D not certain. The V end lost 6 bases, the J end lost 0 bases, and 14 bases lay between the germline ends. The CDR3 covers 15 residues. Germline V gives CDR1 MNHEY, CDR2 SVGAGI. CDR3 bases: TGTGCCAGCAGCCTACAGTTCAACGCTAACTATGGCTACACCTTC. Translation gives CASSLQFNANYGYTF.

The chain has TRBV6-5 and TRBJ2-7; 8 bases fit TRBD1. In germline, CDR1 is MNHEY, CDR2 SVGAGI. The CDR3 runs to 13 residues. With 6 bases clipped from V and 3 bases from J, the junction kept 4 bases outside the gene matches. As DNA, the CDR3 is TGTGCCAGCAGCCTCGACAGGGGCTACGAGCAGTACTTC. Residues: CASSLDRGYEQYF.

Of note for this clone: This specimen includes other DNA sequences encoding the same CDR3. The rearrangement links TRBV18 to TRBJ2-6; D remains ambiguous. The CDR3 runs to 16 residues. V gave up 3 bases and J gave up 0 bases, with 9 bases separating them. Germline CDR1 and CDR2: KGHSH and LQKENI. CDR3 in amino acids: CASSPIRASGANVLTF. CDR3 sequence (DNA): TGTGCCAGCTCACCCATCCGGGCCTCTGGGGCCAACGTCCTGACTTTC.

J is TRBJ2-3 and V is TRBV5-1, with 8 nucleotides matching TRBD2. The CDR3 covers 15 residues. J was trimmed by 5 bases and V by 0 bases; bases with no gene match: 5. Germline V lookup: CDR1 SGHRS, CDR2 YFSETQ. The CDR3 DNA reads TGCGCCAGCAGCTTGGCCGGGACTAGTGAAGATACGCAGTATTTT. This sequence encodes CASSLAGTSEDTQYF.

CDR3 residues: CASSFFPNADTQYF. Written as DNA, the CDR3 is TGTGCCAGCAGCTTCTTCCCCAACGCAGATACGCAGTATTTT. This chain connects TRBV7-7 to TRBJ2-3; D ambiguous. The CDR3 loop spans 14 amino acids. Germline V gene sequence: CDR1 SSHAT, CDR2 FNYEAQ (reference sequence). Trimming stripped 3 bases from V and 4 bases from J, with 11 bases between.

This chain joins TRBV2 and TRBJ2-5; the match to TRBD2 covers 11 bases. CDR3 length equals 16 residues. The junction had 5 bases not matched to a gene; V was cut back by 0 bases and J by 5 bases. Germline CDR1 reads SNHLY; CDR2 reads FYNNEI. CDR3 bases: TGTGCCAGCAGTGAAGCGGAACTAGCGGGAGCGGAGACCCAGTACTTC. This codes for CASSEAELAGAETQYF.

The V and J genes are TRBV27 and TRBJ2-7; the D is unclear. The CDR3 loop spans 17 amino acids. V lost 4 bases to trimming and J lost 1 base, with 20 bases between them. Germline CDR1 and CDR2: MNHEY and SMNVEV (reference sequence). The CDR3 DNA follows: TGTGCCAGCAGTTACGTGGGGTACACTACATTTTCCTACGAGCAGTACTTC. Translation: CASSYVGYTTFSYEQYF.

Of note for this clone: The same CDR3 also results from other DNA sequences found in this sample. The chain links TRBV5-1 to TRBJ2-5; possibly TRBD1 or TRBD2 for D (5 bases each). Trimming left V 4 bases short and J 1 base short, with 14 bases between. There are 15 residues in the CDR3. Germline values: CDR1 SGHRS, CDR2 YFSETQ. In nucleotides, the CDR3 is TGCGCCAGCAGCCTGATTCTTGGGGGCCAAGAGACCCAGTACTTC. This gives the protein CASSLILGGQETQYF.

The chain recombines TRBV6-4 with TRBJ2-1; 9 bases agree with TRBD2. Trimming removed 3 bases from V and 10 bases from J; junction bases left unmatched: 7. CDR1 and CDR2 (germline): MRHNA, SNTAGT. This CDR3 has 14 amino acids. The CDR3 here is CASSDSSGSDEQFF. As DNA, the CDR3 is TGTGCCAGCAGTGATAGTAGCGGGAGCGACGAGCAGTTCTTC.

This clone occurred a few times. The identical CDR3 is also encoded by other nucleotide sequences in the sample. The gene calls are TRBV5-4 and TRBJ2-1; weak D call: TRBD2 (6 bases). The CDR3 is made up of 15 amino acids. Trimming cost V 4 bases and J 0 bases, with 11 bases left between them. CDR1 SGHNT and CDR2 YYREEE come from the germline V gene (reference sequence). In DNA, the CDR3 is TGTGCCAGCAGCCTCGGGACTTCCTCCTACAATGAGCAGTTCTTC. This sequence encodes CASSLGTSSYNEQFF.

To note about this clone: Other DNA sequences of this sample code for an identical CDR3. As DNA, the CDR3 is TGTGCCAGCACCCCGGGACAGGGTGCCTACGAGCAGTACTTC. This gives the protein CASTPGQGAYEQYF. The chain is built from TRBV28 and TRBJ2-7; 9 bases line up with TRBD1. The V segment lost 7 bases and the J segment 2 bases; nucleotides outside the gene matches: 6. The CDR3 loop spans 14 amino acids. Germline CDR1 reads MDHEN; CDR2 reads SYDVKM.